The clone carrying this TCR beta chain appeared many times. TCRdb reprocessed the 5' RACE reads with MiXCR, giving one entry per CDR3 protein. The sample lists roughly 52,000 distinct CDR3 sequences, roughly 15% seen once, with under 3% in the top ten. Trimming took 7 bases from V and 15 from J; bases not matched to a gene: 7. The CDR3 consists of 10 residues. Germline V gene sequence: CDR1 SQVTM, CDR2 ANQGSEA. The chain is built from TRBV29-1 and TRBJ2-1; 9 nucleotides agree with TRBD1. The sequence was collected from a female donor with breast cancer. Sample: naive CD4+ T cells sorted from blood. Specified subset: naive CD4+ T cells, CD4+CD45RA+CD25-. CDR3 coding DNA: TGCAGCGCTCGGGACAGGGTTTCGTTCTTC. Protein product: CSARDRVSFF.